The 2 T cell receptor beta chains in this list originate from one sample, sequenced in a study of cytomegalovirus exposure and HLA in healthy donors. This PCR relied on a set of 60 Vbeta primers and 13 Jbeta primers. This table comes from immunoSEQ multiplex PCR, and its TCRdb copy is limited to in-frame clones, with some not included. The sample contains 150,000 to 180,000 clones, 80% of which appear only once. The sequenced sample consisted of PBMCs. The receptors were gathered from a man aged 25 to 40 in good health and CMV-seropositive.

The rearrangement joins TRBV5-1 to TRBJ2-2; D is perhaps TRBD1 (5 bases). This CDR3 spans 15 amino acids. The germline V gene encodes CDR1 SGHRS and CDR2 YFSETQ. The V end was cut by 4 bases, the J end by 4 bases, with 14 bases between. The CDR3 reads CASSQNRFGTGELFF. For the CDR3, the DNA is TGCGCCAGCAGCCAGAACAGGTTCGGCACCGGGGAGCTGTTTTTT.

The chain couples TRBV6-5 to TRBJ2-5; 8 bases are shared with TRBD1. V was clipped by 5 bases and J by 5 bases; unmatched bases: 4. CDR1 MNHEY and CDR2 SVGAGI come from the germline V gene. The CDR3 sequence is 13 residues long. The CDR3 spells CASSDRGRETQYF. DNA of the CDR3: TGTGCCAGCAGTGACAGGGGTAGGGAGACCCAGTACTTC.